The clone carrying this TCR beta chain was seen only a few times. The repertoire was sequenced with immunoSEQ multiplex PCR; TCRdb's copy has only in-frame clones and lacks some. The sample contains fewer than 150,000 clones, more than 65% of which appear only once. This sample is part of a study of blood T cell repertoires in COVID-19. Specimen: peripheral blood. This receptor was identified in a human donor in a cohort sampled during active COVID-19.

The CDR3 DNA reads as TGTGCCAGCTCACCTCCCCTCGGGGAGGGCTACACCTTC. As protein: CASSPPLGEGYTF. This sequence joins TRBV18 and TRBJ1-2; D call uncertain. CDR3 length: 13 amino acids. The germline V gene has CDR1 KGHSH and CDR2 LQKENI. V shed 3 bases and J shed 8 bases, with 13 bases lying between them.